These 16 T cell receptor beta chains came from one sample sequenced in a study of cytomegalovirus exposure and HLA in healthy donors. PCR primers comprised 60 Vbeta and 13 Jbeta primers. Data came from immunoSEQ multiplex PCR; TCRdb stores just in-frame clones and leaves some out. The sample holds some 48,000 clones, around three quarters seen once. Sequenced material: PBMCs. Receptor source: a man between 25 and 39 years old in good health and CMV-seropositive.

The chain is built from TRBV19 and TRBJ2-3; 7 bases are a match to TRBD2. CDR3 size: 14 residues. Germline CDR1 reads LNHDA; CDR2 reads SQIVND (reference sequence). J gave up 5 bases and V 5 bases, and 7 bases lay outside the gene matches. CDR3 coding DNA: TGTGCCAGTAGTCGCTGGGGGGGAGAAGATACGCAGTATTTT. This encodes CASSRWGGEDTQYF.

This clone was seen only once. The chain has TRBV25-1 and TRBJ2-7, with 9 bases matching TRBD1. The germline CDR1 and CDR2 sequences are MGHDK and SYGVNS. J gave up 5 bases and V 5 bases, and 7 bases lay outside the gene matches. The CDR3 covers 14 residues. The CDR3 DNA reads as TGTGCCAGCAGTCCAGGGACAGGGCACCACGAGCAGTACTTC. Protein: CASSPGTGHHEQYF.

The genes are TRBV29-1 and TRBJ2-2; D is perhaps TRBD1 (6 bases). Germline V CDR1 and CDR2: SQVTM, ANQGSEA. The CDR3 length is 14 residues. V dropped 4 bases and J dropped 1 base, with 10 bases sitting between them. The CDR3 nucleotides are TGCAGCGTTGGCCCGGACAGGAACACCGGGGAGCTGTTTTTT. It yields the protein CSVGPDRNTGELFF.

This clone was counted once. The gene calls are TRBV20-1 and TRBJ2-5, with D perhaps matching TRBD1 (6 bases). The germline V and J ends were trimmed by 6 bases and 4 bases, with 9 bases remaining between them. The germline V gene encodes CDR1 DFQATT and CDR2 SNEGSKA (reference sequence). The CDR3 totals 11 residues. CDR3 bases: TGCAGTGCGTACAGGGCAGAGACCCAGTACTTC. Its protein is CSAYRAETQYF.

V is TRBV4-2 and J is TRBJ2-3; the match to TRBD2 covers 10 bases. This CDR3 is 16 amino acids long. Per the germline V gene, CDR1 is LGHNA and CDR2 is YNFKEQ. Unmatched junction bases numbered 6, after V lost 2 bases and J lost 4 bases. The CDR3 reads CASSQPERGGSDTQYF. Written as DNA, the CDR3 is TGTGCCAGCAGCCAACCCGAGCGGGGGGGGTCAGATACGCAGTATTTT.

CDR3 bases: TGTGCCAGCAGCGTAGGCACGGGGGGGGAAGCTTTCTTT. This sequence encodes CASSVGTGGEAFF. V gene TRBV9 combines with J gene TRBJ1-1, with D tentatively TRBD1 (5 bases). The length of the CDR3 is 13 residues. Trimming removed 0 bases at V and 8 bases at J, with 11 bases between. Germline V CDR1 and CDR2: SGDLS, YYNGEE.

In this sample, this clone turned up once. The rearrangement joins TRBV2 to TRBJ2-5, with D possibly being TRBD1 (6 bases). The CDR3 has 14 residues. Germline V gene lookup returns CDR1 SNHLY and CDR2 FYNNEI. Trimming removed 5 bases from V and 0 bases from J, with 10 bases in between. CDR3 protein: CASSTQGHQETQYF. For the CDR3, the DNA is TGTGCCAGCAGTACACAGGGACACCAAGAGACCCAGTACTTC. Full variable domain (remainder filled in from reference TRBV2 and TRBJ2-5): EPEVTQTPSHQVTQMGQEVILRCVPISNHLYFYWYRQILGQKVEFLVSFYNNEISEKSEIFDDQFSVERPDGSNFTLKIRSTKLEDSAMYFCASSTQGHQETQYFGPGTRLLVL.

The rearrangement links TRBV5-1 to TRBJ2-5, with D tentatively TRBD1 (6 bases). This CDR3 is built from 17 residues. Germline assignment: CDR1 SGHRS and CDR2 YFSETQ. Between the trimmed V and J ends, which lost 4 bases and 0 bases, there was a span of 19 bases. This CDR3 is CASSPSAGTSHQETQYF. The CDR3 DNA reads TGCGCCAGCAGCCCCTCGGCCGGGACAAGCCACCAAGAGACCCAGTACTTC.

This clone was seen a handful of times. This rearrangement joins TRBV23-1 to TRBJ2-6; 11 bases map to TRBD1. TRBV23-1 is an ORF for which the function is uncertain. After removal of 6 bases from V and 2 bases from J, the junction contained 6 bases not matched to a gene. The CDR3 covers 17 residues. The DNA for the CDR3 is TGCGCCAGCAGCCCCCGGGACAGGGGGACTGGGGCCAACGTCCTGACTTTC. As protein: CASSPRDRGTGANVLTF.

This chain joins TRBV6-5 and TRBJ2-3; D is possibly TRBD2 (6 bases). Germline loops: CDR1 MNHEY, CDR2 SVGAGI. The CDR3 spans 16 residues. The V end lost 0 bases, the J end lost 2 bases, and 12 bases lay between the germline ends. The CDR3 coding sequence is TGTGCCAGCAGTTACTCGAGCGGAGGGGACACAGATACGCAGTATTTT. It is translated as CASSYSSGGDTDTQYF.

V and J are TRBV5-1 and TRBJ2-6; 10 positions match TRBD1. V shed 2 bases and J 2 bases; nucleotides not matched to a gene: 16. The CDR3 has 21 residues. Germline-derived CDR1 and CDR2 are SGHRS and YFSETQ. The CDR3 DNA follows: TGCGCCAGCAGCTTCAGGGGAGCTGGGACAGGGGTAGTGGCTGGGGCCAACGTCCTGACTTTC. This codes for CASSFRGAGTGVVAGANVLTF.

This clone was counted a few times. This chain uses TRBV2 with TRBJ1-5, with 8 positions matching TRBD1. This CDR3 has 16 residues. CDR1 is SNHLY and CDR2 is FYNNEI in the germline V gene. V lost 3 bases, J lost 4 bases, and 8 bases stayed unmatched. In DNA, the CDR3 is TGTGCCAGCAGTGACTTGCAGGGGGCTGTAAATCAGCCCCAGCATTTT. The encoded protein is CASSDLQGAVNQPQHF.

This clone was detected a few times. This chain joins TRBV2 and TRBJ1-5; the match to TRBD1 covers 8 bases. The length of the CDR3 is 13 residues. Germline trimming cut 6 bases from V and 5 bases from J; bases unmatched to any gene: 3. Germline assignment: CDR1 SNHLY and CDR2 FYNNEI. CDR3 protein: CASRETGDQPQHF. In DNA, the CDR3 is TGTGCCAGCAGGGAGACAGGGGATCAGCCCCAGCATTTT.

This rearrangement joins TRBV4-1 to TRBJ1-2; a possible D gene is TRBD1 (6 bases). This CDR3 has 18 residues. Per the germline V gene, CDR1 is MGHRA and CDR2 is YSYEKL. The V end lost 1 base, the J end lost 5 bases, and 23 bases lay between the germline ends. Written as DNA, the CDR3 is TGCGCCAGCAGCCAAGTACCTTGGCGCGACAGGCTTTGGTATGGCTACACCTTC. Translated, it gives CASSQVPWRDRLWYGYTF.

This clone counts as medium-sized. The V and J genes are TRBV10-3 and TRBJ1-1; the D is unclear. From germline, CDR1 is ENHRY and CDR2 SYGVKD. The CDR3 sequence is 14 residues long. V lost 3 bases to trimming and J lost 1 base, with 9 bases between them. DNA of the CDR3: TGTGCCATCAGTGAACCGGAGAGGAACACTGAAGCTTTCTTT. This sequence encodes CAISEPERNTEAFF.

This chain uses TRBV5-4 with TRBJ2-7, with 8 bases fitting TRBD1. Trimming removed 2 bases from V and 2 bases from J; junction bases left unmatched: 3. Per germline, CDR1 SGHNT and CDR2 YYREEE (reference sequence). The CDR3 has 14 residues. The CDR3 DNA sequence: TGTGCCAGCAGCTTCGGGACAGGAGCCTACGAGCAGTACTTC. It is translated as CASSFGTGAYEQYF. The variable domain in full, with the rest retrieved from reference TRBV5-4 and TRBJ2-7, is ETGVTQSPTHLIKTRGQQVTLRCSSQSGHNTVSWYQQALGQGPQFIFQYYREEENGRGNFPPRFSGLQFPNYSSELNVNALELDDSALYLCASSFGTGAYEQYFGPGTRLTVT.